This note documents a single TCR beta chain sequence. Its antigen is unknown. This CDR3 has 18 amino acids. Germline V gives CDR1 DFQATT, CDR2 SNEGSKA (reference sequence). Trimming took 6 bases from V and 2 from J, leaving 26 bases between them. Time point described: persistent/refractory GD, antithyroid drugs over 5 years with positive TRAb. PBMCs were the source of the RNA used for TCR sequencing. Patients all came to the study from an endocrinology department in Xi'an, China. Assembly of TCR beta libraries relied on iRepertoire HTBI primers together with Arm-PCR of CDR3 regions. TCRdb fed the multiplex PCR reads into MiXCR, producing one record per CDR3 protein. This table holds over 300,000 distinct CDR3 sequences, about 18% found once. This sample was included in a study of regulatory T cells in long-lasting Graves disease. About the research overall: Persistence in Graves' disease required over 5 years of antithyroid drugs plus positive TSH receptor antibodies. Study-wide results and limits: Newly diagnosed disease favored TRBV20-1 and TRBJ2-1 over persistent disease. It was possible that the small sample size reduced accuracy.

The chain has TRBV20-1 and TRBJ2-1; maybe TRBD2 (5 bases). The source of this sequence is a female donor with Graves disease. The sample here was peripheral blood mononuclear cells (PBMCs), taken when the disease was refractory, from a patient treated with antithyroid drugs. The CDR3 DNA reads as TGCAGTGCCCAAGCCCACTTTATAGCTAGCTCGACCTACAATGAGCAGTTCTTC. Its protein is CSAQAHFIASSTYNEQFF.